The text below deals with one T cell receptor (beta chain). The CDR3 length is 18 residues. In germline, CDR1 is SGHAT, CDR2 FQNNGV. V dropped 1 base and J dropped 6; count of bases not matched to a gene: 17. Clones were sequenced by immunoSEQ multiplex PCR, and TCRdb holds only the in-frame ones, with some missing. The sample lists around 270,000 clones; approximately 90% were seen once. This entry comes from a study of blood T cell repertoires in COVID-19. The chain recombines TRBV11-2 with TRBJ2-7; 8 bases map to TRBD1. The TCR comes from a man aged 55 to 70 who had recovered from COVID-19. Sequencing was carried out using peripheral blood. The CDR3 DNA sequence: TGTGCCAGCAGCTTAGTGAGCTCTCTTGGGACAGGCTTAGGCGAGCAGTACTTC. This sequence encodes CASSLVSSLGTGLGEQYF.